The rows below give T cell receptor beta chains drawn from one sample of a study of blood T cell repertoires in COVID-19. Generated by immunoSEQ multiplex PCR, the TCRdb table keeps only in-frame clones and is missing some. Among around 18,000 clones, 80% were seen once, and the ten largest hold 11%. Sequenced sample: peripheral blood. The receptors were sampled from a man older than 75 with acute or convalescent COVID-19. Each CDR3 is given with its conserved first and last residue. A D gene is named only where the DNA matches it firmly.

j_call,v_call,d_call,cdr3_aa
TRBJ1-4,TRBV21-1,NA,CASSNLPGQGREKLFF
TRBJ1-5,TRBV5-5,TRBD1,CASSLVSGGASGPQHF
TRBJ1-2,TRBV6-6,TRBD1,CASRHRDRDGYTF
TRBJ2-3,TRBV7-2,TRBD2,CASSLGVSGGTDTQYF
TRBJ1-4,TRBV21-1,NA,CASSKVQGANDHEKLFF
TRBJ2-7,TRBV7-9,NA,CASSLQENSYEQYF
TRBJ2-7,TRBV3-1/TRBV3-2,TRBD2,CASSETSGGPYEQYF
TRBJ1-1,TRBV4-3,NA,CASSQSLNTEAFF
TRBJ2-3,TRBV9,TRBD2,CASSPAGGLKDTQYF
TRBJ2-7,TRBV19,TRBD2,CASSIDPGRAYEQYF
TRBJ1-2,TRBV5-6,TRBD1,CASSKQGAQYYTF
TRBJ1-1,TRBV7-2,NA,CASSTWEGTEAFF
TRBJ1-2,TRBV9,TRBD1,CASSVAPQGAGYGYTF
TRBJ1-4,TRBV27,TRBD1,CASSLGQYNEKLFF
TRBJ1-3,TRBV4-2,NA,CASSQATDSGNTIYF
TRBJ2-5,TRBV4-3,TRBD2,CASSQRTSSRETQYF
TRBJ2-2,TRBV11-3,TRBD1,CASSIGTANTGELFF
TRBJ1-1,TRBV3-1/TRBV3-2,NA,CASSQGGRTEAFF
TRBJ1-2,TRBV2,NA,CASSERREGYTF
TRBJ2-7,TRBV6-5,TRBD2,CASSSSGGYEQYF
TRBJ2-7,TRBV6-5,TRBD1,CASSSGTGALSYEQYF
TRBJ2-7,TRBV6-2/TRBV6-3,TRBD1,CASSNGPGQSSYEQYF
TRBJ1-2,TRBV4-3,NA,CASGKAQGNYGYTF
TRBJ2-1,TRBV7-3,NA,CASSALKGSYNEQFF
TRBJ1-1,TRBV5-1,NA,CASSPGRGMNTEAFF
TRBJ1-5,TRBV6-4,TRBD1,CASSEGRGQGPLNQPQHF
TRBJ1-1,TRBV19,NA,CASSTTGRMNTEAFF
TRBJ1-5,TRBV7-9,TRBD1,CASSLYRGQGFQPQHF
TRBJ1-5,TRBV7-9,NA,CASSFNNQPQHF
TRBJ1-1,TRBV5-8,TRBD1,CASNVQTGEAFF
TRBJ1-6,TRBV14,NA,CASSQESGRGNSPLHF
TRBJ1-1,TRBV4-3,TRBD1,CASSQGGMRTGGTEAFF
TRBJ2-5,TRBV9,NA,CASSVVGKETQYF
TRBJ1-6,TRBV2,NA,CASSERGDGSPLHF
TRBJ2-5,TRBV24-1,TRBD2,CATSGGTSEYQETQYF
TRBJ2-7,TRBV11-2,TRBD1,CASSLSRDRGDSYEQYF
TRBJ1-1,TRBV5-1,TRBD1,CASRTGEVNTEAFF
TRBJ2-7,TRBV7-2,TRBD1,CASSNYGTGAYEQYF
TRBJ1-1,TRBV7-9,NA,CASSLPGHMNTEAFF
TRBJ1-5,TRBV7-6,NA,CASSLGGSGLNQPQHF
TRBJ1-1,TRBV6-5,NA,CASSTQENAFF
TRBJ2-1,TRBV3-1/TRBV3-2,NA,CASSSGSYYNEQFF
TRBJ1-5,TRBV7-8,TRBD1,CASSSSGQINQPQHF
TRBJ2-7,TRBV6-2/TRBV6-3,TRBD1,CASSYTGTGGNEQYF
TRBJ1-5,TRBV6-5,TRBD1,CATTPGTGGQPQHF
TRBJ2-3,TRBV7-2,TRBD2,CASSLEASGGASSDTQYF
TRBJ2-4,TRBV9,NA,CASSPGTLKNIQYF
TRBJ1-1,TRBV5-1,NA,CASSLRGGLNAEAFF
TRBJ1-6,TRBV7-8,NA,CASSTPGARGNSPLHF